These 5 T cell receptor beta chains were all obtained from the same sample, sequenced in a study of shared clonotypes between healthy human individuals. Terminally differentiated effector memory CD45RA+ cells were left out of the naive CD8 fraction, which was CD45RO-negative and positively selected for CCR7. Assay: immunoSEQ multiplex PCR; the TCRdb copy retains only in-frame clones and omits some. The sample includes roughly 650,000 clones, roughly 96% of them seen just once. Sequencing was carried out using naive CD8+ T cells sorted from blood. The receptors were gathered from a woman aged 30 to 39 in good health.

This clone was seen just once. The chain employs TRBV4-1 and TRBJ2-3, with D tentatively TRBD2 (6 bases). This CDR3 has 17 amino acids. Per germline, CDR1 MGHRA and CDR2 YSYEKL. Trimming removed 4 bases from V and 4 bases from J, with 21 bases in between. The CDR3 coding sequence is TGCGCCAGCAGCCGTTACTCCGGGGGAGATGGCGCAGATACGCAGTATTTT. It yields the protein CASSRYSGGDGADTQYF.

The genes are TRBV2 and TRBJ2-7; 7 bases agree with TRBD2. Germline V gene data show CDR1 as SNHLY and CDR2 as FYNNEI. The J segment lost 2 bases and the V segment lost 8 bases, leaving 3 bases of the junction unmatched. This CDR3 comprises 12 residues. The CDR3, as DNA: TGTGCCAGCGGGGGGGGACCCTACGAGCAGTACTTC. Translated, it gives CASGGGPYEQYF.

This chain uses TRBV7-6 with TRBJ2-2; 9 positions agree with TRBD2. Trimming at V came to 3 bases and at J to 3 bases, leaving 5 bases not matched to a gene. The germline V gene has CDR1 SGHVS and CDR2 FNYEAQ. The CDR3 contains 16 residues. The CDR3 here is CASSFGAGGHTGELFF. The CDR3 nucleotides are TGTGCCAGCAGCTTCGGCGCGGGAGGGCACACCGGGGAGCTGTTTTTT.

The chain is built from TRBV5-1 and TRBJ2-7; TRBD2 might be the D (6 bases). From germline, CDR1 is SGHRS and CDR2 YFSETQ. CDR3 length: 14 residues. The V end was cut by 0 bases, the J end by 3 bases, with 10 bases between. CDR3 region: CASSLGGEDYEQYF. The CDR3 DNA reads as TGCGCCAGCAGCTTGGGAGGGGAGGACTACGAGCAGTACTTC.

The chain recombines TRBV19 with TRBJ2-7, with 8 bases matching TRBD1. Germline values: CDR1 LNHDA, CDR2 SQIVND (reference sequence). The junction had 12 bases not matched to a gene; V was cut back by 4 bases and J by 4 bases. The CDR3 is 16 residues long. The CDR3 reads CASSTPPRTGTYEQYF. DNA of the CDR3: TGTGCCAGTAGTACCCCCCCCCGGACAGGGACTTACGAGCAGTACTTC. Full variable domain (rest looked up from reference TRBV19 and TRBJ2-7): DGGITQSPKYLFRKEGQNVTLSCEQNLNHDAMYWYRQDPGQGLRLIYYSQIVNDFQKGDIAEGYSVSREKKESFPLTVTSAQKNPTAFYLCASSTPPRTGTYEQYFGPGTRLTVT.